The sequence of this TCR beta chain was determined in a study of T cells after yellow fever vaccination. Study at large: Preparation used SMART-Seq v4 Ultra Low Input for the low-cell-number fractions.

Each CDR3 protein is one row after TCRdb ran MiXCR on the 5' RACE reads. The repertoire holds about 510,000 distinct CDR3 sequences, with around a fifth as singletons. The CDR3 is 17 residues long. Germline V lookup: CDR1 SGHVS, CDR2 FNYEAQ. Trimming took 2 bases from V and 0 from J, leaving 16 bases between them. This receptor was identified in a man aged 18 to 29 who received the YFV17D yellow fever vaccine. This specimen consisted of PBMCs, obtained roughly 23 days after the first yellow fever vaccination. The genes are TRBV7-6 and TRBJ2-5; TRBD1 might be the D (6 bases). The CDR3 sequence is CASSLYLPGHNQETQYF. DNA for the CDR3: TGTGCCAGCAGCTTATATCTCCCGGGACACAACCAAGAGACCCAGTACTTC.